The clone carrying this TCR beta chain was found a few times. The entry originates in a study of blood T cells in healthy people across ages. This CDR3 comprises 14 residues. Trimming shortened V by 3 bases and J by 0 bases, and 8 bases separated the two germline ends. A sample-barcoded 5' primer and a J-beta primer mix were used in a second PCR of about 7 to 11 cycles. TCRdb redid the calling of the 5' RACE reads with MiXCR, one entry per CDR3 protein. The profile shows about 640,000 distinct CDR3 sequences, under 65% of them singletons. The sequencing sample was made of blood. The chain recombines TRBV12-3 or TRBV12-4 with TRBJ1-1, with D perhaps TRBD1 (5 bases). The sequence was obtained from a man between 60 and 75 years old in good health. CDR3 sequence: CASSFGGMNTEAFF. The CDR3 DNA reads as TGTGCCAGCAGTTTTGGGGGTATGAACACTGAAGCTTTCTTT.